Listed below are T cell receptor beta chains from one sample, sequenced in a study of cytomegalovirus exposure and HLA in healthy donors. Profiled with immunoSEQ multiplex PCR; TCRdb holds only in-frame clones, not every one. The profile shows approximately 130,000 clones, 82% of them singletons. Specimen: PBMCs. The receptors originated from a boy younger than 10 in good health and CMV-seronegative. Both conserved end residues are part of each CDR3. The D gene is left open where the match is weak. Clone size appears in some rows only: once, few, many, or a class for an expanded clone.

>.|TRBV6-5|.|TRBJ2-1
TGTGCCAGCAGTTACTCGGGCGATTCGTCAGAGAATGAGCAGTTCTTC
CASSYSGDSSENEQFF
>.|TRBV5-6|.|TRBJ1-2
TGTGCCAGCAGCCCGGAGGGGCGCCCACTCTATGGCTACACCTTC
CASSPEGRPLYGYTF
>TRBD1|TRBV14|.|TRBJ2-3
TGTGCCAGCAGCCAGACAGGGGGCACAGATACGCAGTATTTT
CASSQTGGTDTQYF
>.|TRBV27|few|TRBJ1-1
TGTGCCAGCAGTGAGAACAGGGTAACGAGAACTGAAGCTTTCTTT
CASSENRVTRTEAFF
>TRBD1|TRBV19|.|TRBJ1-2
TGTGCCAGTAGTATAATACCGGGACAGAGCTTAGAGGACTATGGCTACACCTTC
CASSIIPGQSLEDYGYTF
>TRBD1|TRBV12-5|few|TRBJ1-6
TGTGCTAGTGGTTTGGGAGGGGGCCATTCACCCCTCCACTTT
CASGLGGGHSPLHF
>.|TRBV5-1|.|TRBJ1-2
TGCGCCAGCAGCTTGGGGCAGAGCTACACCTTC
CASSLGQSYTF
>TRBD2|TRBV28|.|TRBJ2-3
TGTGCCAGCAGTTTATGGGCTAGCGGTAGCACAGATACGCAGTATTTT
CASSLWASGSTDTQYF
>.|TRBV6-4|.|TRBJ1-2
TGTGCCCGCCACCCCAAGGTTCAGGGGTACAATGGCTACACCTTC
CARHPKVQGYNGYTF
>.|TRBV9|.|TRBJ1-1
TGTGCCAGCCGGAAAGGTTCAGGGATAACTGAAGCTTTCTTT
CASRKGSGITEAFF
>.|TRBV2|.|TRBJ1-5
TGTGCCAGCAGTGATGAGCAGGGGCTCATGTCCCAGCATTTT
CASSDEQGLMSQHF
>.|TRBV25-1|few|TRBJ2-3
TGTGCCAGCAGACTAGGGGGGGGAGTGCCAGATACGCAGTATTTT
CASRLGGGVPDTQYF
>TRBD1|TRBV27|once|TRBJ1-2
TGTGCCAGCAGTCAACAGGGGGCGGATGGCTACACCTTC
CASSQQGADGYTF
>.|TRBV14|.|TRBJ2-7
TGTGCCAGCAGGGACAACGCCTACGAGCAGTACTTC
CASRDNAYEQYF
>.|TRBV27|.|TRBJ2-1
TGTGCCAGCAGTTTAGACGCGGGAAATGAGCAGTTCTTC
CASSLDAGNEQFF
>.|TRBV11-3|.|TRBJ2-1
TGTGCCAGCAGCTTCGACATAAACAATGAGCAGTTCTTC
CASSFDINNEQFF
>TRBD1|TRBV6-5|once|TRBJ1-5
TGTGCCAGCAGCCCGACAGGGAGGCAGCCCCAGCATTTT
CASSPTGRQPQHF
>.|TRBV7-9|.|TRBJ2-3
TGTTCCAGCAGCTCGGACTTGAAAAAGCAGTATTTT
CSSSSDLKKQYF
>.|TRBV19|.|TRBJ1-2
TGTGCCAGTAGTATAGATATACAGAGAAACTATGGCTACACCTTC
CASSIDIQRNYGYTF
>TRBD1|TRBV6-6|.|TRBJ1-6
TGTGCCAGCAGTTACTTACGACAGGGGGGAAATTCACCCCTCCACTTT
CASSYLRQGGNSPLHF
>TRBD1|TRBV7-6|few|TRBJ1-3
TGTGCCAGCAGCTCCGAACAGGGGATCCTTGTAAACACCATATCTTTT
CASSSEQGILVNTISF
>TRBD2|TRBV11-2|.|TRBJ2-3
TGTGCCAGCGGGCCGACTAGCGGGTGGGGAGATACGCAGTATTTT
CASGPTSGWGDTQYF
>.|TRBV4-1|few|TRBJ2-5
TGCGCCAGCAGCCAAGAAACAGGGCAAGAGACCCAGTACTTC
CASSQETGQETQYF
>TRBD2|TRBV7-2|.|TRBJ2-5
TGTGCCAGCAGCTCCGGACTAGCCGAGACCCAGTACTTC
CASSSGLAETQYF